This T cell receptor (beta chain) emerged from a study of cytomegalovirus exposure and HLA in healthy donors. Study context: A data release that came early held approximately 85 million unique TCRs from HLA-typed donors. Study-wide results and caveats: Investigators reported about 160 TCR beta chains as tied to cytomegalovirus.

The PCR contained 60 Vbeta and 13 Jbeta primers. The method was immunoSEQ multiplex PCR; TCRdb's version includes in-frame clones alone and lacks a portion of them. The sample carries 150,000 to 200,000 clones, more than 75% recorded once. About this clone itself: Its specificity is unknown.

The V segment lost 0 bases and the J segment 3 bases; nucleotides outside the gene matches: 2. The CDR3 loop spans 15 amino acids. Germline assignment: CDR1 SGDLS and CDR2 YYNGEE. The specimen sequenced was PBMCs. The V gene is TRBV9, the J gene TRBJ2-1; TRBD2 aligns across 8 bases. This TCR was recovered from a woman aged 45 to 65 in good health and CMV-seronegative. For the CDR3, the DNA is TGTGCCAGCAGCGTAGCCGGGGGGGACTACAATGAGCAGTTCTTC. Protein: CASSVAGGDYNEQFF.